This TCR beta chain emerged from a study of monozygotic twins with inflammatory bowel disease. General study results and limits: Repertoire similarity did not separate concordant from discordant twins, possibly from limited power.

The germline CDR1 and CDR2 sequences are KGHSH and LQKENI. This CDR3 spans 13 amino acids. Per TCR library, 3500 ng of total RNA was used. The authors made each sample's cDNA in eight separate reactions. The template-switching step introduced UMIs that carried a 6-nucleotide sample barcode. TCRdb reanalyzed the 5' RACE reads, giving one entry per CDR3 protein sequence and no DNA. This sample contains some 440,000 distinct CDR3 sequences. As for this clonotype: Its antigen is not identified.

The source material was blood. The sequence came from a human donor with ulcerative colitis or Crohn's disease, or a healthy co-twin of an affected twin (not recorded which). The gene calls are TRBV18 and TRBJ2-2; as DNA is missing, the TRBD1 call by TCRdb cannot be tested. CDR3 amino acids: CASPRGPGGELFF.